The T cell receptor (beta chain) under discussion was sequenced for a study of T cells in Graves' hyperthyroidism and ophthalmopathy. Study-wide findings and caveats: Most clonotypes that expanded in the thyroid above 0.001 also showed up in blood. The model made its ophthalmopathy prediction, and onset followed a median around 6.9 months later.

Using RNA transcripts as the source, TCR beta CDR3 regions were amplified. With the HTBI primer set, the TCR CDR3 went through a first round of RT-PCR. TCRdb passed the multiplex PCR reads through MiXCR, listing each CDR3 protein once. The top ten hold around a third of the sample, which has some 300,000 distinct CDR3 sequences, roughly 17% seen once. A word on this clonotype: Its antigen is still unknown.

The CDR3 contains 12 residues. V gave up 7 bases and J gave up 10 bases, with 13 bases separating them. The definition of stable Graves' hyperthyroidism was no ophthalmopathy progression within 18 months. Hyperthyroidism, newly diagnosed and lasting under 2 months, affected patients aged 18 to 65. V is TRBV12-3 or TRBV12-4 and J is TRBJ1-4; tentatively, D is TRBD1 (5 bases). This clonotype was sampled from a man under 40 with Graves' hyperthyroidism. The sample comprised blood. DNA for the CDR3: TGTGCCAGCATGACGGGGGGAGTAAAACTGTTTTTT. It codes for CASMTGGVKLFF.